A selection of T cell receptor beta chains follows, all from one sample in a study of blood T cell repertoires in COVID-19. Sequencing was performed with immunoSEQ multiplex PCR; in TCRdb, only in-frame clones are kept and a portion is missing. The sample has over 200,000 clones; about nine tenths are singletons. Sample: PBMCs or T cells enriched from blood (not recorded which). These receptors were taken from a woman between 50 and 59 years old in a cohort exposed to, infected with or recovered from COVID-19 (not recorded which). The CDR3 runs from the conserved cysteine through the conserved F or W. A D gene is named only where the DNA matches it firmly. Size tells how often a clone was seen (once, few, many) or the class of an expanded clone, and some rows leave it out.

V gene	D gene	clone size	J gene	CDR3 DNA	CDR3 protein
TRBV5-6	.	.	TRBJ1-1	TGTGCCAGCAGCTTGAAAGGGGGTATCTGGGAAAACACTGAAGCTTTCTTT	CASSLKGGIWENTEAFF
TRBV18	.	.	TRBJ2-5	TGTGCCAGCTCCCCCCTCCAAGAGACCCAGTACTTC	CASSPLQETQYF
TRBV7-2	.	few	TRBJ1-2	TGTGCCAGCAGCTTAGGGGCGGGAGATGGCTACACCTTC	CASSLGAGDGYTF
TRBV6-5	.	.	TRBJ2-2	TGTGCCAGCAGTTACGGACCCAGGGGCGCCGGGGAGCTGTTTTTT	CASSYGPRGAGELFF
TRBV5-1	.	.	TRBJ1-1	TGCGCCAGCAGCTTGGGGCAGGGAATAATTATGAACACTGAAGCTTTCTTT	CASSLGQGIIMNTEAFF
TRBV10-3	.	.	TRBJ2-2	TGTGCCACACACCCACAGGATTGGCCCGGGGAGCTGTTTTTT	CATHPQDWPGELFF
TRBV6-5	.	.	TRBJ1-4	TGTGCCAGCAGACACACAGGGACAACTAATGAAAAACTGTTTTTT	CASRHTGTTNEKLFF
TRBV5-1	TRBD1	.	TRBJ1-1	TGCGCCAGCAGAATGACAGGGGGCTTGACTGAAGCTTTCTTT	CASRMTGGLTEAFF
TRBV18	.	.	TRBJ1-6	TGTGCCAGCTCACCATCCCTACAGGGAATTTCACCCCTCCACTTT	CASSPSLQGISPLHF
TRBV29-1	.	once	TRBJ2-5	TGCAGCGTGAGCTTTGGAGAGACCCAGTACTTC	CSVSFGETQYF
TRBV19	TRBD1	.	TRBJ1-6	TGTGCCAGTATTCCGGGACAGGGGAATTCACCCCTCCACTTT	CASIPGQGNSPLHF
TRBV11-3	TRBD1	once	TRBJ2-2	TGTGCCAGCAGCTCCTACAGGGGGGACACCGGGGAGCTGTTTTTT	CASSSYRGDTGELFF
TRBV18	TRBD1	.	TRBJ1-2	TGTGCCAGCTCACCGAGACGGGACAGGGGTGTAGATGGCTACACCTTC	CASSPRRDRGVDGYTF
TRBV7-2	TRBD2	.	TRBJ2-7	TGTGCCAGCAGCTTTAGCGGGGGGGGAACGTACGAGCAGTACTTC	CASSFSGGGTYEQYF
TRBV7-2	TRBD2	.	TRBJ2-7	TGTGCCAGCAGCTTTGGGGGGGTCTTTGTTTTTTACGAGCAGTACTTC	CASSFGGVFVFYEQYF
TRBV20-1	.	.	TRBJ1-2	TGCAGTGCTAGTGGCAGGGGAGATGGCTACACCTTC	CSASGRGDGYTF